This T cell receptor beta chain emerged from a study of blood T cell repertoires in COVID-19. About the research overall: Material from acute and convalescent COVID-19 was sourced from the United States, Italy and Spain. The analysed material was cDNA or gDNA that came from T cells, B-cell-depleted T cells, or PBMCs.

Authors' analysis steps: Estimation of nucleated cell counts relied on the amplification of reference gene primers. The repertoire was sequenced with immunoSEQ multiplex PCR; TCRdb's copy has only in-frame clones and lacks some. The D gene and trimming were derived from the DNA, and the V and J assignments and clone size from that table. Here the sample spans some 200,000 clones, approximately 90% being singletons. CDR1 is LGHNA and CDR2 is YSLEER in the germline V gene. The CDR3 length is 14 residues. J gave up 4 bases and V 3 bases, and 6 bases lay outside the gene matches. Sample: peripheral blood. The chain uses TRBV4-3 and TRBJ2-7, with 7 bases fitting TRBD1. This clonotype originated in a man aged 45-65 years with acute or convalescent COVID-19. The DNA for the CDR3 is TGCGCCAGCAGCCAGACGGGACAGATGTACGAGCAGTACGTC. Residues: CASSQTGQMYEQYV.